This TCR beta chain was found in a study of a mutant IDH1 vaccine in newly diagnosed glioma. Study-level background: Earlier care involved radiotherapy, temozolomide, or both, and the majority received both. Overall study results and limits: It was 85% to 95% of patients that developed vaccine-induced immune responses. Seemingly, top peripheral T cell clonotype changes bore no relation to pseudoprogression.

Turning to this clone: Its antigen is undetermined.

The time point here: baseline, week 1 (first vaccination visit). Treatment meaning: pre-vaccination baseline after standard-of-care therapy. Patients carried new grade 3 or 4 IDH1-mutant astrocytomas lacking nuclear ATRX. The V end was cut by 6 bases, the J end by 0 bases, with 11 bases between. Germline-derived CDR1 and CDR2 are SNHLY and FYNNEI. CDR3 size: 14 residues. Generated by immunoSEQ multiplex PCR, the TCRdb table keeps only in-frame clones and is missing some. The data show 45,000 to 65,000 clones, about four fifths seen once. This TCR was sampled from a man aged 18 to 35 with glioma. The starting material was PBMCs, obtained from a glioma patient treated with radiotherapy, temozolomide or both. The chain employs TRBV2 and TRBJ1-1; TRBD1 might be the D (5 bases). This CDR3 reads CASSRVTMNTEAFF. Written as DNA, the CDR3 is TGTGCCAGCAGCAGGGTGACAATGAACACTGAAGCTTTCTTT.